These T cell receptor beta chains were read from a single sample in a study of PD-L1 blockade in urothelial cancer. The assay was immunoSEQ multiplex PCR, and TCRdb's table has in-frame clones only and misses some. The sample contains roughly 74,000 clones, approximately 90% of which appear only once. Here the sequenced sample was PBMCs, taken around atezolizumab (anti-PD-L1) treatment. Receptors were obtained from a woman aged 70-85 years with urothelial cancer. CDR3s include the opening cysteine and the closing phenylalanine or tryptophan. A D gene is named only where the DNA matches it firmly. The size of a clone is reported for some rows only, either as once, few or many, or as a class for expanded clones.

v_gene	j_gene	d_gene	abundance	CDR3nt	CDR3aa
TRBV29-1	TRBJ2-7	TRBD2	.	TGCAGCGTTGTCGGAGCGGGGGAAACCCACGAGCAGTACTTC	CSVVGAGETHEQYF
TRBV7-9	TRBJ1-2	TRBD1	.	TGTGCCAGCAGCCGCCGGGGACAGGGGAACTATGGCTACACCTTC	CASSRRGQGNYGYTF
TRBV5-4	TRBJ1-2	.	.	TGTGCCAGCAGCTTGACATTAGGGACTTATGGCTACACCTTC	CASSLTLGTYGYTF
TRBV7-2	TRBJ1-2	.	.	TGTGCCAGCAGCTTAGTTTCTGGGGCCGGCCCCTATGGCTACACCTTC	CASSLVSGAGPYGYTF
TRBV5-4	TRBJ1-2	.	once	TGTGCCAGCAGCCCGTCGTTAGAGGGCTATGGCTACACCTTC	CASSPSLEGYGYTF
TRBV27	TRBJ1-2	.	.	TGTGCCAGCAGTTTCTCCAGTCCAACCTATGGCTACACCTTC	CASSFSSPTYGYTF
TRBV5-1	TRBJ2-7	TRBD2	.	TGCGCCAGCAGCTTGGGTCAGGGGGTGTCGGGAGCGGGAGGAGAGCAGTACTTC	CASSLGQGVSGAGGEQYF
TRBV5-1	TRBJ1-2	.	.	TGCGCCAGCTCAGCCCTAACAACGGGGGATGGCTACACCTTC	CASSALTTGDGYTF
TRBV2	TRBJ1-4	.	.	TGTGCCAGCAGAATTAAGACAGATAATGAAAAACTGTTTTTT	CASRIKTDNEKLFF
TRBV4-1	TRBJ1-5	.	.	TGCGCCAGCAGCCAAGTTAGGGGGGGACAGCCCCAGCATTTT	CASSQVRGGQPQHF